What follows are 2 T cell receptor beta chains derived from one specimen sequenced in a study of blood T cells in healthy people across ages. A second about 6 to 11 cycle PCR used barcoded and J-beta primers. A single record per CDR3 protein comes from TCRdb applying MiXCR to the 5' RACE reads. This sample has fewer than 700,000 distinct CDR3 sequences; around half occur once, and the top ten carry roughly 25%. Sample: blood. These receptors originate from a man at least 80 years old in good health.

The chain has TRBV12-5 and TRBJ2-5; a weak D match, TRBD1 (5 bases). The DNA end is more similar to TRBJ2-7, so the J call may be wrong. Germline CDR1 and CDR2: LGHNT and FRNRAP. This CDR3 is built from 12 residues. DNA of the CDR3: TGTGCTAGTGGTTCACAGGCGTACGAGCAGTACTTC. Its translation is CASGSQAYEQYF.

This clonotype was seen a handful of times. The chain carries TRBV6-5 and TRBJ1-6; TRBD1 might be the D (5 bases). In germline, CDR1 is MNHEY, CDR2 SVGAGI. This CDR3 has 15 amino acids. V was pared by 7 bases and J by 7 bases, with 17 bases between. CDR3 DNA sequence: TGTGCCAGCACTTGGAGTGACAGTGCCAATTCACCCCTCCACTTT. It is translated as CASTWSDSANSPLHF.